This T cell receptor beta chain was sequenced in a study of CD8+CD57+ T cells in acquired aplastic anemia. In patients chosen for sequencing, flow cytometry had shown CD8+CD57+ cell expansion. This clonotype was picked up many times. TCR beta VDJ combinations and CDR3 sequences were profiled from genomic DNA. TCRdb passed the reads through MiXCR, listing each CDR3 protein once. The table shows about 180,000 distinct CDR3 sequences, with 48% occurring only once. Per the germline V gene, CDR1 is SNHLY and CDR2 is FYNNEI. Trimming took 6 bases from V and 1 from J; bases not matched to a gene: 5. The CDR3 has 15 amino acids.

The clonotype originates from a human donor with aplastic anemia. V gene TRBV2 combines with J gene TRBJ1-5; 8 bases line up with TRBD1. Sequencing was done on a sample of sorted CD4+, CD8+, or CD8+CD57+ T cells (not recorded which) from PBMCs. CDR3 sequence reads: CASSIQGVSNQPQHF. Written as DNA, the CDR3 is TGTGCCAGCAGCATACAGGGGGTGAGCAATCAGCCCCAGCATTTT.